This TCR beta chain was found in a study of CD8 T cells in ankylosing spondylitis. This clonotype appeared a few times. Antigen unknown. 5'-RACE, quantitative and with molecular barcodes, yielded the TCR beta libraries. TCRdb fed the 5' RACE reads into MiXCR, producing one record per CDR3 protein. The sample lists about 250,000 distinct CDR3 sequences, roughly a third occurring once. Notes on the study in general: According to the report, clones linked to the disease were significantly enriched in matched synovial fluid samples taken from ankylosing spondylitis patients. Earlier literature documents some of the motif variants in reactive arthritis synovial fluid and blood. There was a TCR beta motif, made of several highly homologous variants, that appeared characteristic of ankylosing spondylitis blood.

CDR1 DFQATT and CDR2 SNEGSKA come from the germline V gene (reference sequence). This CDR3 is 14 amino acids long. Trimming removed 3 bases from V and 4 bases from J, with 14 bases in between. The specimen was blood, either unsorted or a sorted T cell fraction (not recorded which). The rearrangement joins TRBV20-1 to TRBJ2-3, with TRBD1 as a possible D gene (5 bases). The source of this sequence is a male donor with ankylosing spondylitis or in good health (not recorded which). The CDR3 reads CSARSQGNPDTQYF. For the CDR3, the DNA is TGCAGTGCTAGGAGTCAGGGTAATCCAGATACGCAGTATTTT.